The entry below describes one TCR beta chain. The entry originates in a study of shared clonotypes between healthy human individuals. Sequencing was performed with immunoSEQ multiplex PCR; in TCRdb, only in-frame clones are kept and a portion is missing. This sample has about 470,000 clones; about four fifths occur once, and the top ten carry roughly 13%. The sample was PBMCs. The TCR was taken from a woman in her thirties or forties in good health. Some clones in this sample may be carry-over from other donors' samples.

CDR3 sequence: CATSRGGYYGYTF. The CDR3, as DNA: TGTGCCACCAGCAGAGGTGGTTACTATGGCTACACCTTC. The chain is built from TRBV15 and TRBJ1-2; no clear D. The CDR3 is made up of 13 amino acids. Germline V gene data show CDR1 as LNHNV and CDR2 as YYDKDF (reference sequence). The V gene lost 1 base and the J gene lost 3 bases, with 6 bases spanning the gap.